The present entry profiles one T cell receptor beta chain with its context. The antigen remains undetermined. The sample is drawn from a study of long-term antiretroviral therapy in people with HIV. Survey level was the resolution at which the v3.0 immunoSEQ assay ran. The protocol was immunoSEQ multiplex PCR, while the TCRdb copy is restricted to in-frame clones and leaves out a portion. This table holds 30,000 to 35,000 clones, about 70% found once. V lost 3 bases, J lost 2 bases, and 2 bases stayed unmatched. This CDR3 is 14 amino acids long. Germline lookup yields CDR1 SGHAT and CDR2 FQNNGV. Whole-study results and caveats: CDR3 lengths in HIV samples spanned a narrower range than controls. Blood draws took place between about 2003 and 2018 and possibly involved older ART regimens.

Sequencing used unsorted PBMCs, obtained 3 years after starting antiretroviral therapy. This sequence originates from a man aged 45-65 years with HIV. The chain couples TRBV11-2 to TRBJ2-5; 8 bases align to TRBD2. CDR3 nucleotide sequence: TGTGCCAGCAGCTTCGGGAGGGTTCAAGAGACCCAGTACTTC. As protein: CASSFGRVQETQYF.